Below, 15 T cell receptor beta chains from the same sample are listed, as sequenced in a study of shared clonotypes between healthy human individuals. The repertoire was sequenced with immunoSEQ multiplex PCR; TCRdb's copy has only in-frame clones and lacks some. The sample carries some 2.1 million clones, just under 95% recorded once. As defined, naive CD8 cells were CD45RO-negative and positively selected for CCR7, with terminally differentiated effector memory CD45RA+ cells excluded. Sequenced material: naive CD8+ T cells sorted from blood. The receptors stem from a man aged 18 to 30 in good health.

In this sample, this clone turned up once. The chain couples TRBV6-6 to TRBJ2-7; TRBD1 matches 9 bases. The CDR3 is 15 residues long. The V and J ends lost 0 bases and 4 bases, in that order; junction bases with no gene match: 4. From germline, CDR1 is MNHNY and CDR2 SVGAGI (reference sequence). In nucleotides, the CDR3 is TGTGCCAGCAGTTACTCCGGGACAGGGTGGTACGAGCAGTACTTC. This sequence encodes CASSYSGTGWYEQYF.

The chain recombines TRBV27 with TRBJ2-3; 12 bases align to TRBD2. J was trimmed by 8 bases and V by 7 bases; bases with no gene match: 10. The CDR3 extends over 15 amino acids. Germline CDR1 reads MNHEY; CDR2 reads SMNVEV (reference sequence). The CDR3 here is CASTGLAGLPGTQYF. CDR3 bases: TGTGCCAGCACCGGACTAGCGGGGCTCCCGGGTACGCAGTATTTT.

This clone showed up just once. The chain links TRBV29-1 to TRBJ2-7; possibly TRBD1 for D (6 bases). The CDR3 loop spans 13 amino acids. Germline V gene sequence: CDR1 SQVTM, CDR2 ANQGSEA. The V and J ends lost 5 bases and 7 bases respectively, with 18 bases between them. CDR3 coding DNA: TGCAGCGTTATTCAGGGGCCATCTTGGGAGCAGTACTTC. This encodes CSVIQGPSWEQYF.

This clone was counted once. The genes are TRBV9 and TRBJ2-2; maybe TRBD1 (5 bases). Between the trimmed V and J ends, which lost 3 bases and 5 bases, there was a span of 8 bases. The CDR3 extends over 13 amino acids. CDR1 is SGDLS, CDR2 YYNGEE, per germline. The CDR3 sequence: CASSDQGTGELFF. CDR3 DNA: TGTGCCAGCAGCGACCAGGGAACCGGGGAGCTGTTTTTT.

V and J are TRBV25-1 and TRBJ2-1; 15 positions match TRBD2. This CDR3 has 17 residues. The V gene's germline CDR1 is MGHDK and CDR2 SYGVNS. After removal of 8 bases from V and 9 bases from J, the junction contained 14 bases not matched to a gene. For the CDR3, the DNA is TGTGCCAGCCAACCCCTAGGGGGGACTAGCGGGGGGATTGAGCAGTTCTTC. Encoded protein: CASQPLGGTSGGIEQFF.

This clone was observed once. The chain couples TRBV27 to TRBJ2-7, with D uncertain. The V and J ends lost 8 bases and 5 bases respectively, with 16 bases between them. The CDR3 contains 13 residues. Germline V CDR1 and CDR2: MNHEY, SMNVEV (reference sequence). The CDR3, as DNA: TGTGCCAGCGGCCTCCTTCCGGACCACGAGCAGTACTTC. Protein product: CASGLLPDHEQYF.

As to this clone: The sample contains more than one DNA sequence encoding this CDR3. The V call is TRBV28, the J call TRBJ2-7; D is undetermined. Germline V gene lookup returns CDR1 MDHEN and CDR2 SYDVKM. The V end was cut by 3 bases, the J end by 4 bases, with 4 bases between. There are 11 residues in the CDR3. The CDR3 reads CASSLAYEQYF. CDR3 nucleotides: TGTGCCAGCAGTTTGGCTTACGAGCAGTACTTC.

The rearrangement links TRBV19 to TRBJ1-1, with 8 positions matching TRBD1. The CDR3 sequence is 14 residues long. Germline V gene sequence: CDR1 LNHDA, CDR2 SQIVND (reference sequence). V lost 10 bases and J lost 2; bases outside the gene matches: 9. The CDR3 loop is CATKTGAENTEAFF. As DNA, the CDR3 is TGTGCCACAAAGACAGGGGCAGAAAACACTGAAGCTTTCTTT. The full variable domain, rest sourced from reference TRBV19 and TRBJ1-1, is DGGITQSPKYLFRKEGQNVTLSCEQNLNHDAMYWYRQDPGQGLRLIYYSQIVNDFQKGDIAEGYSVSREKKESFPLTVTSAQKNPTAFYLCATKTGAENTEAFFGQGTRLTVV.

This chain joins TRBV7-2 and TRBJ1-1; D gene uncertain. This CDR3 is built from 14 residues. Germline V gene data show CDR1 as SGHTA and CDR2 as FQGNSA. Trimming cost V 1 base and J 4 bases, with 10 bases left between them. CDR3 in DNA: TGTGCCAGCAGCTTAGGGGGTCGGGGCACTGAAGCTTTCTTT. Residues: CASSLGGRGTEAFF.

The chain combines TRBV13 with TRBJ2-4; D is possibly TRBD1 (6 bases). This CDR3 has 14 amino acids. Trimming shortened V by 10 bases and J by 7 bases, and 20 bases separated the two germline ends. The germline gives CDR1 PRHDT, CDR2 FYEKMQ (reference sequence). As DNA, the CDR3 is TGTGCCACTTCCCAGGCTGGGACATCGAACATTCAGTACTTC. It specifies CATSQAGTSNIQYF.

This chain links TRBV5-4 with TRBJ2-6; unclear D gene. CDR1 and CDR2 (germline): SGHNT, YYREEE (reference sequence). V was clipped by 4 bases and J by 4 bases, with 6 bases between them. The CDR3 is 13 residues long. The CDR3 spells CASSPQGANVLTF. The CDR3 coding sequence is TGTGCCAGCAGCCCTCAGGGGGCCAACGTCCTGACTTTC. The variable domain in full, with the rest retrieved from reference TRBV5-4 and TRBJ2-6, is ETGVTQSPTHLIKTRGQQVTLRCSSQSGHNTVSWYQQALGQGPQFIFQYYREEENGRGNFPPRFSGLQFPNYSSELNVNALELDDSALYLCASSPQGANVLTFGAGSRLTVL.

This clone showed up just once. This sequence joins TRBV11-2 and TRBJ2-7; 9 bases match TRBD1. The CDR3 spans 15 residues. CDR1 and CDR2 (germline): SGHAT, FQNNGV. After removal of 5 bases from V and 5 bases from J, the junction contained 10 bases not matched to a gene. The CDR3 loop is CASSTLGTGYHEQYF. The CDR3 DNA reads TGTGCCAGCAGCACTTTGGGGACAGGGTACCACGAGCAGTACTTC.

The chain uses TRBV19 and TRBJ2-7; 9 nucleotides match TRBD1. Trimming took 1 base from V and 3 from J; bases not matched to a gene: 7. The CDR3 covers 16 residues. Germline values: CDR1 LNHDA, CDR2 SQIVND (reference sequence). DNA for the CDR3: TGTGCCAGTAGTATAGGACAGGGGGAAGGAATCTACGAGCAGTACTTC. The encoded protein is CASSIGQGEGIYEQYF.

The sample holds one count of this clone. J is TRBJ1-6 and V is TRBV27; D is undetermined. The CDR3 contains 15 residues. Germline CDR1 and CDR2: MNHEY and SMNVEV (reference sequence). V dropped 8 bases and J dropped 3 bases, with 14 bases sitting between them. The CDR3, as DNA: TGTGCCAGCTCTCTTGGAGTATACTATAATTCACCCCTCCACTTT. Its translation is CASSLGVYYNSPLHF.

The chain recombines TRBV23-1 with TRBJ2-7, with D tentatively TRBD1 (5 bases). TRBV23-1 is designated an ORF whose function remains uncertain. V was trimmed by 0 bases and J by 5 bases, leaving 14 bases between them. The CDR3 runs to 15 residues. As DNA, the CDR3 is TGCGCCAGCAGTCAATCGCTGGGGCTACCGCACGAGCAGTACTTC. This encodes CASSQSLGLPHEQYF.